These T cell receptor beta chains were read from a single sample in a study of technical replicates of blood from a handful of donors. Using immunoSEQ multiplex PCR, the repertoire was profiled, and TCRdb retains in-frame clones only, with some absent. Of tens of thousands of clones in the sample, 90% to 96% were seen once. Sequences were obtained from T cells isolated from PBMCs. Receptors originate from a human donor in good health. Both conserved end residues are part of each CDR3. Fields, in order: D gene, clone size, J gene, V gene, CDR3 DNA, CDR3 protein. A D gene is named only where the DNA matches it firmly. Where a row states a size, it is once, few, many or the class of an expanded clone; other rows omit it.

-,-,TRBJ2-5,TRBV30,TGTGCCTGGAGATACGGGGAGACCCAGTACTTC,CAWRYGETQYF
-,-,TRBJ2-1,TRBV5-4,TGTGCCAGCAGCTTAACGGAGGGCAATGAGCAGTTCTTC,CASSLTEGNEQFF
-,-,TRBJ2-1,TRBV27,TGTGCCAGCAGTTTCCCTGCTAGCGCGAACAATGAGCAGTTCTTC,CASSFPASANNEQFF
-,-,TRBJ2-5,TRBV5-6,TGTGCCAGCAGCTTCAGGGAGACCCAGTACTTC,CASSFRETQYF
-,-,TRBJ2-7,TRBV7-2,TGTGCCAGCAGCTTAGCTATTGTAGGGGCGATGAGCTCCTACGAGCAGTACTTC,CASSLAIVGAMSSYEQYF
-,-,TRBJ1-2,TRBV6-6,TGTGCCAGCAGCCCGGACAGTTATGGCTACACCTTC,CASSPDSYGYTF
-,once,TRBJ2-7,TRBV27,TGTGCCAGCAGTCTAGGGCGGGTTTACTACGAGCAGTACTTC,CASSLGRVYYEQYF
-,-,TRBJ2-7,TRBV2,TGTGCCAGCAGTGTGGGGGCATCCTACGAGCAGTACTTC,CASSVGASYEQYF
TRBD1,-,TRBJ2-6,TRBV9,TGTGCCAGCAGCACCCGACAGGGGCCCGGGGCCAACGTCCTGACTTTC,CASSTRQGPGANVLTF
-,-,TRBJ1-1,TRBV6-5,TGTGCCAGCAGTCACGAGTACACTGAAGCTTTCTTT,CASSHEYTEAFF
-,-,TRBJ2-7,TRBV19,TGTGCCAGTAGTATTTCTATCAGGGGTGTCTCCTACGAGCAGTACTTC,CASSISIRGVSYEQYF
-,once,TRBJ2-7,TRBV11-2,TGTGCCAGCAGCTTGAGCTTAGCGACAGGAGATTACGAGCAGTACTTC,CASSLSLATGDYEQYF
-,-,TRBJ2-2,TRBV13,TGTGCCAGCAGCTTTTCGACCGGGGAGCTGTTTTTT,CASSFSTGELFF
-,-,TRBJ1-1,TRBV27,TGTGCCAGCAAGCCCCTCACCTGGGGGGATAGGAACACTGAAGCTTTCTTT,CASKPLTWGDRNTEAFF
TRBD1,-,TRBJ2-1,TRBV7-2,TGTGCCAGCAGCCGCTATTGGACAGGGAATGAGCAGTTCTTC,CASSRYWTGNEQFF
-,-,TRBJ2-7,TRBV5-4,TGTGCCAGCAGCCCCGGAGGGGGCGGGAGGTCGTTATACGAGCAGTACTTC,CASSPGGGGRSLYEQYF
TRBD1,-,TRBJ1-5,TRBV27,TGTGCCAGCAGCGAAACAGGGGTACGTCAGCCCCAGCATTTT,CASSETGVRQPQHF
-,-,TRBJ1-1,TRBV9,TGTGCCAGCAGCTCTATTAACACTGAAGCTTTCTTT,CASSSINTEAFF
-,-,TRBJ2-2,TRBV19,TGTGCCAGTAGTCCCTTGGTAGTCTCCGGGGAGCTGTTTTTT,CASSPLVVSGELFF
-,-,TRBJ2-3,TRBV7-2,TGTGCCAGCAGCCCTTCACAGGACCATTCTCTCACAGATACGCAGTATTTT,CASSPSQDHSLTDTQYF
TRBD1,-,TRBJ1-1,TRBV2,TGTGCCAGCAGTATGGGGACAGAGCACACTGAAGCTTTCTTT,CASSMGTEHTEAFF
-,-,TRBJ2-1,TRBV7-2,TGTGCCAGCAGCTATACCCCAGGGTTCAGTGAGCAGTTCTTC,CASSYTPGFSEQFF
-,once,TRBJ2-7,TRBV28,TGTGCCAGCAGTTTACGTTCGTCCTACGAGCAGTACTTC,CASSLRSSYEQYF
TRBD2,-,TRBJ2-5,TRBV11-2,TGTGCCAGCAGCGCGGGGGGGGGAGGACAAGAGACCCAGTACTTC,CASSAGGGGQETQYF
TRBD1,-,TRBJ1-2,TRBV11-2,TGTGCCAGCAGCTTAGGGACAGGCTATGGCTACACCTTC,CASSLGTGYGYTF
-,-,TRBJ2-3,TRBV10-3,TGTGCCATCAGTGACGGAGTCCTCACAGATACGCAGTATTTT,CAISDGVLTDTQYF
-,-,TRBJ2-2,TRBV4-2,TGTGCCAGCAGCCAAGACGGGAGTGGGGTAACCGGGGAGCTGTTTTTT,CASSQDGSGVTGELFF
TRBD1,-,TRBJ2-3,TRBV5-4,TGTGCCAGCAGCTTCGGGACAGGGAGAGATACGCAGTATTTT,CASSFGTGRDTQYF
-,-,TRBJ2-5,TRBV4-3,TGCGCCAGCAGCCAAGATTTGCGAGAAGAGACCCAGTACTTC,CASSQDLREETQYF
-,-,TRBJ1-1,TRBV5-1,TGCGCCAGCAGCCTAACCACAGGGAGCACTGAAGCTTTCTTT,CASSLTTGSTEAFF